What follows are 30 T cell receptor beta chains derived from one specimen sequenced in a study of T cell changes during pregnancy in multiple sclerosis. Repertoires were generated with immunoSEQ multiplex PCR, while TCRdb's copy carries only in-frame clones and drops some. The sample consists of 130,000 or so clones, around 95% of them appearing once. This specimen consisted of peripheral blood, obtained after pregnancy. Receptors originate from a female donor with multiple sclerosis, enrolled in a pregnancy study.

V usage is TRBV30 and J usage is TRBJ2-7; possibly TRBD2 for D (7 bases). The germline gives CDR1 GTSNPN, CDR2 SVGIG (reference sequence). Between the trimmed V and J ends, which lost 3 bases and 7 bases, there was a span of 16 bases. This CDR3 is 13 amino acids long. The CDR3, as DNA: TGTGCCTGGAGCGGGGAGGGGGTGGGAGAGCAGTACTTC. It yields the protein CAWSGEGVGEQYF.

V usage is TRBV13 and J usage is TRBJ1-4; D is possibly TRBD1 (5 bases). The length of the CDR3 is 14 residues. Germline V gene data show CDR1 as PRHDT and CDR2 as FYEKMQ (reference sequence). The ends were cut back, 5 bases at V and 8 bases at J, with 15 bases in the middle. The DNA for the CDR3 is TGTGCCAGCAGCCAAAGGACATTACGCGAAAAACTGTTTTTT. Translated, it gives CASSQRTLREKLFF.

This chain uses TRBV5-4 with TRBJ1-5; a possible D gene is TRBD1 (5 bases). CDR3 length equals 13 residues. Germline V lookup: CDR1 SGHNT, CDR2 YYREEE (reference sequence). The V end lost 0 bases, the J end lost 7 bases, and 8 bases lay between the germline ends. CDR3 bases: TGTGCCAGCAGCTTGGCGGGGGAACAGCCCCAGCATTTT. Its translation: CASSLAGEQPQHF. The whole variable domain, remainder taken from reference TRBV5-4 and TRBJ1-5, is ETGVTQSPTHLIKTRGQQVTLRCSSQSGHNTVSWYQQALGQGPQFIFQYYREEENGRGNFPPRFSGLQFPNYSSELNVNALELDDSALYLCASSLAGEQPQHFGDGTRLSIL.

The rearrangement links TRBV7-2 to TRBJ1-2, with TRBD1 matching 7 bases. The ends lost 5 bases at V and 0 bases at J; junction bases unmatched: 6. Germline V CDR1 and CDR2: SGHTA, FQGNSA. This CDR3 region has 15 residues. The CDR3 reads CASSQGVGPNYGYTF. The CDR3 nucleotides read TGTGCCAGCAGCCAGGGGGTAGGGCCTAACTATGGCTACACCTTC. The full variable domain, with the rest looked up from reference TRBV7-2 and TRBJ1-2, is GAGVSQSPSNKVTEKGKDVELRCDPISGHTALYWYRQSLGQGLEFLIYFQGNSAPDKSGLPSDRFSAERTGGSVSTLTIQRTQQEDSAVYLCASSQGVGPNYGYTFGSGTRLTVV.

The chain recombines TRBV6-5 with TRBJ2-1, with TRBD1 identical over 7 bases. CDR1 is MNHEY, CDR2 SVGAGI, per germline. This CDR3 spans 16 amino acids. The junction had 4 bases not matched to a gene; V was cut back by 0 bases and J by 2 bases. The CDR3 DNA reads TGTGCCAGCAGTTACTCACAGCAGGGGGCCTACAATGAGCAGTTCTTC. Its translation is CASSYSQQGAYNEQFF.

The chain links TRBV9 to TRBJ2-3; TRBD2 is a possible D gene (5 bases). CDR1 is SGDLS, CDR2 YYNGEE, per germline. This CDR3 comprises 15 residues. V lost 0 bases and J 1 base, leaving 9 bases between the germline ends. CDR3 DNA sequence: TGTGCCAGCAGCGTAGGCGGGTTTGGCACAGATACGCAGTATTTT. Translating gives CASSVGGFGTDTQYF.

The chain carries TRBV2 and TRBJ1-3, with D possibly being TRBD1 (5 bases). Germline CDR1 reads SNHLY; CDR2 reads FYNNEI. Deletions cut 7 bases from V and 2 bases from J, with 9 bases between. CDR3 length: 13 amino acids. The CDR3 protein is CASNQGPGNTIYF. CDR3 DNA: TGTGCCAGCAACCAGGGTCCTGGAAACACCATATATTTT.

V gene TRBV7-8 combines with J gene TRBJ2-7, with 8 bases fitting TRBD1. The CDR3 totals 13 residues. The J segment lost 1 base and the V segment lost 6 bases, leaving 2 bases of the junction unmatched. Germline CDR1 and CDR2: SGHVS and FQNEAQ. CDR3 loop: CASSGQGSYEQYF. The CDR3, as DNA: TGTGCCAGCAGTGGACAGGGTTCCTACGAGCAGTACTTC.

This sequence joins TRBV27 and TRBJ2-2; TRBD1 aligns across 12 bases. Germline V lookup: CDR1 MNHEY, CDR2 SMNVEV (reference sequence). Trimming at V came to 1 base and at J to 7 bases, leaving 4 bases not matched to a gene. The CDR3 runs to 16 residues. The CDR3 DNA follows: TGTGCCAGCAGTTTATGGGGACAGGGGGCGGGCGGGGAGCTGTTTTTT. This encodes CASSLWGQGAGGELFF.

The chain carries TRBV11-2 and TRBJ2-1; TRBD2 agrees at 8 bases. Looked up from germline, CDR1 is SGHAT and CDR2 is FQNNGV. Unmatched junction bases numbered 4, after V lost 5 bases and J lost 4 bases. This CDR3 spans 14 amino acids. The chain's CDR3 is CASSPGLGYNEQFF. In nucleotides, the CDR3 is TGTGCCAGCAGCCCGGGACTAGGATACAATGAGCAGTTCTTC.

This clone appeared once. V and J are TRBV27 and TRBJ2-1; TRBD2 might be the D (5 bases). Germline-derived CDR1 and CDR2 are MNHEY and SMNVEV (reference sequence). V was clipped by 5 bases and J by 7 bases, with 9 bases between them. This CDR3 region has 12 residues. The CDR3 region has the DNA TGTGCCAGCAGTACAAGAGGGAATGAGCAGTTCTTC. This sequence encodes CASSTRGNEQFF.

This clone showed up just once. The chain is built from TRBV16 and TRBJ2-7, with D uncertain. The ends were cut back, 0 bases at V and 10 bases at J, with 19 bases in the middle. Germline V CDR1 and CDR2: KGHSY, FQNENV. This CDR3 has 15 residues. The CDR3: CASSQSRVHLTKQYF. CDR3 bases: TGTGCCAGCAGCCAATCACGAGTGCATCTTACGAAACAGTACTTC.

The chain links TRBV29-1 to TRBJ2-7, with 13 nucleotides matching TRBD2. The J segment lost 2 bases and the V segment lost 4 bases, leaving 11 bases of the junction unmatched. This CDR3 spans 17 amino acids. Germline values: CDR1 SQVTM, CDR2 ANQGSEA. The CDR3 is CSVVGGGLAGTTYEQYF. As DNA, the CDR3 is TGCAGCGTTGTGGGTGGGGGACTAGCGGGGACTACCTACGAGCAGTACTTC.

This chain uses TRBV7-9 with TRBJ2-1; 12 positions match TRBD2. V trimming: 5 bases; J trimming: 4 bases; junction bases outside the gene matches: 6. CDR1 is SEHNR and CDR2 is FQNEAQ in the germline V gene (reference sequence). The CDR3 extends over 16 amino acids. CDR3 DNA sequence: TGTGCCAGCAGCCCCCGGACTAGCGGGGATTACAATGAGCAGTTCTTC. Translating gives CASSPRTSGDYNEQFF.

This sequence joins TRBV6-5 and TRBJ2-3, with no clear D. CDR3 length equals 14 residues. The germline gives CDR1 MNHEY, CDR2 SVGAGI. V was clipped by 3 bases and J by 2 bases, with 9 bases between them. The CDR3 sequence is CASSYSPYTDTQYF. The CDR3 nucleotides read TGTGCCAGCAGTTATTCGCCCTACACAGATACGCAGTATTTT.

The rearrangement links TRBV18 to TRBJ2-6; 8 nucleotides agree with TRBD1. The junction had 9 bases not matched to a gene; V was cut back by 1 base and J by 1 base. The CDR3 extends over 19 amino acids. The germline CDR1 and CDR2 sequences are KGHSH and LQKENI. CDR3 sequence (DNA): TGTGCCAGCTCACCACAGCTCGGCAGGGGGCTATCTGGGGCCAACGTCCTGACTTTC. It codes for CASSPQLGRGLSGANVLTF.

CDR3 sequence: CASSRAGQGKRDEQYF. As DNA, the CDR3 is TGTGCCAGCAGCCGGGCGGGACAGGGTAAGCGAGACGAGCAGTACTTC. The chain combines TRBV4-2 with TRBJ2-7; 9 positions match TRBD1. This CDR3 is 16 amino acids long. The V segment lost 4 bases and the J segment 5 bases; nucleotides outside the gene matches: 12. CDR1 and CDR2 (germline): LGHNA, YNFKEQ.

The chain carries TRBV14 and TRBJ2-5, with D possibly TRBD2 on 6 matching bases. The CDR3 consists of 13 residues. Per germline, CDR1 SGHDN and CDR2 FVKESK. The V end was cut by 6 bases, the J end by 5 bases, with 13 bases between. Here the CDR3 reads CASRGLAWETQYF. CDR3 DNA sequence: TGTGCCAGCAGGGGACTCGCTTGGGAGACCCAGTACTTC.

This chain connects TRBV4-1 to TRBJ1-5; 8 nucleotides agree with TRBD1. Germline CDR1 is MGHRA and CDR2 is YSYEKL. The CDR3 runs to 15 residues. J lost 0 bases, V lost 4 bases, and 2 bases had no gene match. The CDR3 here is CASSRQGPSNQPQHF. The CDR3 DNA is TGCGCCAGCAGCCGACAGGGGCCTAGCAATCAGCCCCAGCATTTT.

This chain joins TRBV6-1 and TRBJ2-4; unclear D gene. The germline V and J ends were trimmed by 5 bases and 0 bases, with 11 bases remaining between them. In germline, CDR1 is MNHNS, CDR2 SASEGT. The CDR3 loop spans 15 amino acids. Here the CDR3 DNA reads TGTGCCAGCAGTCCGGTTCAAATAGCCAAAAACATTCAGTACTTC. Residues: CASSPVQIAKNIQYF.

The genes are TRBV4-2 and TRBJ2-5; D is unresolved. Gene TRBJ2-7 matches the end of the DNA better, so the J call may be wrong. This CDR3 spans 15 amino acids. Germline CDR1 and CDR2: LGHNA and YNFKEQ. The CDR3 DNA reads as TGTGCCAGCAGCCAAGATCGGCGGCGAACCTACGAGCAGTACTTC. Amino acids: CASSQDRRRTYEQYF.

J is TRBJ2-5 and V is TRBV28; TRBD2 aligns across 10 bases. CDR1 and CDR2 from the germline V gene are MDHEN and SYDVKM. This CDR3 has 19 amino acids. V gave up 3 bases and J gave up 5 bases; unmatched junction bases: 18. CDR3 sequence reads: CASSLATSGVESGMETQYF. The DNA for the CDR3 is TGTGCCAGCAGTTTGGCCACTAGCGGGGTAGAGAGTGGGATGGAGACCCAGTACTTC.

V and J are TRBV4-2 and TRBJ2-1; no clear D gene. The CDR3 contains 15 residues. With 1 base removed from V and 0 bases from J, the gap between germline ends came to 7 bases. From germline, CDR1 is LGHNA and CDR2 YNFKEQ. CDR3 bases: TGTGCCAGCAGCCAAGCTACGAGCTCCTACAATGAGCAGTTCTTC. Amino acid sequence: CASSQATSSYNEQFF.

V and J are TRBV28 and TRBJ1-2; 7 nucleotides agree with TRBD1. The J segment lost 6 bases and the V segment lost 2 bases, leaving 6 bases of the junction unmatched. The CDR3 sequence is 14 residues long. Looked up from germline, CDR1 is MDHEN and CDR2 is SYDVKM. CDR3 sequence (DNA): TGTGCCAGCAGTTTAGACGACAGGGTGAATGGCTACACCTTC. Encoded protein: CASSLDDRVNGYTF.

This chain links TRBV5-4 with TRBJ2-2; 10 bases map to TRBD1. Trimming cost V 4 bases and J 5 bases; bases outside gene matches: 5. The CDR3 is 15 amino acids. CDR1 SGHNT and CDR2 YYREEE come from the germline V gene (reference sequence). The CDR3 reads CASSPTGGRTGELFF. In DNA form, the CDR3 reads TGTGCCAGCAGCCCGACAGGGGGCCGAACCGGGGAGCTGTTTTTT. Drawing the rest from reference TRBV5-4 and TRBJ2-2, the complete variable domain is ETGVTQSPTHLIKTRGQQVTLRCSSQSGHNTVSWYQQALGQGPQFIFQYYREEENGRGNFPPRFSGLQFPNYSSELNVNALELDDSALYLCASSPTGGRTGELFFGEGSRLTVL.

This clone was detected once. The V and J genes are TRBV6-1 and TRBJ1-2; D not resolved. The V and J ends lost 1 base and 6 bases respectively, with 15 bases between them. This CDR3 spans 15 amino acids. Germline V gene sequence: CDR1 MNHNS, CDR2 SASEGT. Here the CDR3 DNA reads TGTGCCAGCAGTGAAGTGATAGCCAAGGCGGATGGCTACACCTTC. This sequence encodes CASSEVIAKADGYTF.

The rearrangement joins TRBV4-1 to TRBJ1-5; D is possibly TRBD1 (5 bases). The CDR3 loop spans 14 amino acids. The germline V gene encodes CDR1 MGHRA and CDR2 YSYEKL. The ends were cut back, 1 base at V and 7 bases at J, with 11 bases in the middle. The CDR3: CASSQGQGIQPQHF. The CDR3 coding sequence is TGCGCCAGCAGCCAAGGGCAGGGAATACAGCCCCAGCATTTT.

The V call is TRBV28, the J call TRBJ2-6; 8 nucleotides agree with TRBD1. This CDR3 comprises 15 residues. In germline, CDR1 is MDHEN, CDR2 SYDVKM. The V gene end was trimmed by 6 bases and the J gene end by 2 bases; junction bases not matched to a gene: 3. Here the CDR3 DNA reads TGTGCCAGCAGCCCACAGGGGGCTGGGGCCAACGTCCTGACTTTC. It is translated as CASSPQGAGANVLTF.

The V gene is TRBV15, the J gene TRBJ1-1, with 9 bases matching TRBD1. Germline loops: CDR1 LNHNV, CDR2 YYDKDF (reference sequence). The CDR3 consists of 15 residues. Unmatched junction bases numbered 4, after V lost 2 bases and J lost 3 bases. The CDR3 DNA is TGTGCCACCAGCAGACCCGGACAGGGGCACACTGAAGCTTTCTTT. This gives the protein CATSRPGQGHTEAFF.

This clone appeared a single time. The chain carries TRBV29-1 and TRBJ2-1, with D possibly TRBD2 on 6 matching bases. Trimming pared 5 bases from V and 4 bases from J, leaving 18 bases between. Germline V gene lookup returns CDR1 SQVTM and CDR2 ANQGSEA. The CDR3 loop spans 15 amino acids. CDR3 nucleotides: TGCAGCGTTTCTAGCGCAACACTAATTTACAATGAGCAGTTCTTC. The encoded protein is CSVSSATLIYNEQFF.